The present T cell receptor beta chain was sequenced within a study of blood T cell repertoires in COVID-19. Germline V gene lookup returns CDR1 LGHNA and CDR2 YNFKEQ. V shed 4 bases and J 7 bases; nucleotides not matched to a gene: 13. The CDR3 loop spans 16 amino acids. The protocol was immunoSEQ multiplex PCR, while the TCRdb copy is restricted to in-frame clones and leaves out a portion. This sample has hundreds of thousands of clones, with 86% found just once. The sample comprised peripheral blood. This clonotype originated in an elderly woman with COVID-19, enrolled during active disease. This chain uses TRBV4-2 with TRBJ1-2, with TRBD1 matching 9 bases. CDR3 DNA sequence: TGTGCCAGCAGCCTTTCGGGACAGGGAAGTACTACTGGCTACACCTTC. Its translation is CASSLSGQGSTTGYTF.